This entry lists 29 T cell receptor beta chains sequenced from one sample in a study of OX40 agonist ivuxolimab in advanced cancers. Assay: immunoSEQ multiplex PCR; the TCRdb copy retains only in-frame clones and omits some. The table has some 68,000 clones, more than 75% seen once; the top ten hold about 3.9%. The material sequenced was CD4+ or CD8+ T cells sorted from blood, taken in a trial of the OX40 agonist ivuxolimab. The origin of the receptors is an adult with an advanced solid tumor such as melanoma, head and neck, liver or kidney cancer.

For the CDR3, the DNA is TGTGCCAGCTCACAAATACCGGGACTAGCGGCCTACGAGCAGTACTTC. Its protein product is CASSQIPGLAAYEQYF. The V and J genes are TRBV18 and TRBJ2-7; 11 nucleotides line up with TRBD2. This CDR3 region has 16 residues. V lost 4 bases and J lost 2; bases outside the gene matches: 7. Germline CDR1 is KGHSH and CDR2 is LQKENI. The full variable domain, with the rest looked up from reference TRBV18 and TRBJ2-7, is NAGVMQNPRHLVRRRGQEARLRCSPMKGHSHVYWYRQLPEEGLKFMVYLQKENIIDESGMPKERFSAEFPKEGPSILRIQQVVRGDSAAYFCASSQIPGLAAYEQYFGPGTRLTVT.

Remarks on this clone: At one end the junction does not follow the germline gene, possibly because of a read error. The chain carries TRBV7-3 and TRBJ2-6; D is unclear. Germline lookup yields CDR1 SGHTA and CDR2 FQGTGA. The CDR3 is 15 residues long. Here the CDR3 DNA reads TGTGCCAGCAGCCTAACGGGTTCTGGGGCCAACGTCCTGACTTTC. Residues: CASSLTGSGANVLTF.

This rearrangement joins TRBV4-3 to TRBJ2-2; 10 bases map to TRBD2. The germline V gene has CDR1 LGHNA and CDR2 YSLEER. V dropped 2 bases and J dropped 1; count of bases not matched to a gene: 4. This CDR3 is built from 17 residues. CDR3 nucleotides: TGCGCCAGCAGCCAACTTAGCGGGGGGCGGAACACCGGGGAGCTGTTTTTT. Its translation: CASSQLSGGRNTGELFF.

The rearrangement joins TRBV6-1 to TRBJ1-5; D is undetermined. The germline gives CDR1 MNHNS, CDR2 SASEGT. The CDR3 spans 13 residues. Deletions cut 2 bases from V and 2 bases from J, with 4 bases between. CDR3 bases: TGTGCCAGCAGTGAACAGGGCAATCAGCCCCAGCATTTT. This sequence encodes CASSEQGNQPQHF.

The chain recombines TRBV7-9 with TRBJ2-6; D unclear. Germline-derived CDR1 and CDR2 are SEHNR and FQNEAQ (reference sequence). This CDR3 comprises 15 residues. Trimming removed 4 bases from V and 0 bases from J, with 7 bases in between. The CDR3 spells CASSSGPSGANVLTF. The CDR3 bases are TGTGCCAGCAGCTCGGGCCCCTCTGGGGCCAACGTCCTGACTTTC.

This clone was detected once. The chain combines TRBV5-4 with TRBJ2-3; 15 bases agree with TRBD2. With V trimmed by 2 bases and J by 4 bases, 8 bases remained unmatched. CDR1 SGHNT and CDR2 YYREEE come from the germline V gene (reference sequence). This CDR3 comprises 18 residues. Written as DNA, the CDR3 is TGTGCCAGCAGCTTTCCGGGACTAGCGGGGGGTTTAGCAGATACGCAGTATTTT. It translates to CASSFPGLAGGLADTQYF.

The chain has TRBV7-2 and TRBJ1-2; maybe TRBD1 (6 bases). The germline V gene has CDR1 SGHTA and CDR2 FQGNSA. The length of the CDR3 is 14 residues. The V and J ends lost 4 bases and 4 bases respectively, with 13 bases between them. For the CDR3, the DNA is TGTGCCAGCAGCTCCGACAGGAGCGCCTATGGCTACACCTTC. It encodes CASSSDRSAYGYTF.

In its sample, this clone was seen once. This chain uses TRBV5-6 with TRBJ1-3; D perhaps matches TRBD1 (5 bases). V dropped 1 base and J dropped 0 bases, with 8 bases sitting between them. The CDR3 sequence is 15 residues long. Germline CDR1 and CDR2: SGHDT and YYEEEE. CDR3 amino acids: CASSLLGVSGNTIYF. Written as DNA, the CDR3 is TGTGCCAGCAGCTTGTTAGGGGTCTCTGGAAACACCATATATTTT.

V and J are TRBV7-9 and TRBJ2-1; 9 bases map to TRBD2. The CDR3 is 16 amino acids. Germline CDR1 is SEHNR and CDR2 is FQNEAQ (reference sequence). V dropped 4 bases and J dropped 5; count of bases not matched to a gene: 9. CDR3 sequence (DNA): TGTGCCAGCAGCTGGGCCCTAGCGGGGAACAACAATGAGCAGTTCTTC. The encoded protein is CASSWALAGNNNEQFF.

V and J are TRBV5-6 and TRBJ2-5; 9 bases agree with TRBD2. Germline CDR1 and CDR2: SGHDT and YYEEEE. After removal of 1 base from V and 4 bases from J, the junction contained 8 bases not matched to a gene. This CDR3 is 16 amino acids long. The CDR3 DNA sequence: TGTGCCAGCAGCTTGAGGTTGCGGGGGGGCGGAGAGACCCAGTACTTC. Its translation: CASSLRLRGGGETQYF.

This chain joins TRBV19 and TRBJ2-2; tentatively, D is TRBD2 (6 bases). The V end lost 8 bases, the J end lost 5 bases, and 18 bases lay between the germline ends. The CDR3 has 15 residues. Germline CDR1 reads LNHDA; CDR2 reads SQIVND (reference sequence). CDR3 nucleotides: TGTGCCAGTCGGGACGGGAGAACGGGTACCGGGGAGCTGTTTTTT. This encodes CASRDGRTGTGELFF.

The rearrangement joins TRBV2 to TRBJ2-2; TRBD1 matches at 9 bases. Germline V gene lookup returns CDR1 SNHLY and CDR2 FYNNEI. V lost 7 bases to trimming and J lost 4 bases; unmatched junction nucleotides: 4. The CDR3 is 14 residues long. The CDR3 region is CASIGDRATGELFF. CDR3 DNA: TGTGCCAGCATTGGGGACAGGGCCACCGGGGAGCTGTTTTTT.

This chain uses TRBV6-4 with TRBJ2-3; perhaps D is TRBD1 or TRBD2 (5 bases each). This CDR3 is built from 14 residues. Trimming removed 3 bases from V and 0 bases from J, with 7 bases in between. The germline V gene encodes CDR1 MRHNA and CDR2 SNTAGT. The CDR3 coding sequence is TGTGCCAGCAGTGAGGGACCTAGCACAGATACGCAGTATTTT. Translating it yields CASSEGPSTDTQYF.

The gene calls are TRBV11-2 and TRBJ2-7, with 10 bases aligning to TRBD2. The CDR3 has 17 amino acids. Looked up from germline, CDR1 is SGHAT and CDR2 is FQNNGV. After removal of 4 bases from V and 0 bases from J, the junction contained 9 bases not matched to a gene. For the CDR3, the DNA is TGTGCCAGCAGCTCAGGTGGACTAGCGGATAACTCCTACGAGCAGTACTTC. Translation gives CASSSGGLADNSYEQYF.

V and J are TRBV5-5 and TRBJ1-4; D is perhaps TRBD1 (6 bases). The CDR3 loop spans 17 amino acids. V was shortened by 5 bases and J by 5 bases, with 22 bases between the two germline ends. Germline V CDR1 and CDR2: SGHKS, YYEKEE (reference sequence). This chain's CDR3 is CASRTPTSQGGNEKLFF. CDR3 in DNA: TGTGCCAGCAGAACCCCTACTTCACAGGGAGGAAATGAAAAACTGTTTTTT.

The DNA of the CDR3 is TGTGCCAGCAGTCCCAGGGCCACGAACACCGGGGAGCTGTTTTTT. Translation: CASSPRATNTGELFF. This chain connects TRBV27 to TRBJ2-2; perhaps TRBD1 as D (5 bases). Germline values: CDR1 MNHEY, CDR2 SMNVEV (reference sequence). The CDR3 contains 15 residues. The V end lost 5 bases, the J end lost 0 bases, and 10 bases lay between the germline ends.

V and J are TRBV6-6 and TRBJ1-4; D might be TRBD1 (5 bases). With 5 bases removed from V and 4 bases from J, the gap between germline ends came to 14 bases. Germline V lookup: CDR1 MNHNY, CDR2 SVGAGI (reference sequence). This CDR3 has 15 amino acids. CDR3 residues: CASSRGGGYNEKLFF. The CDR3 DNA follows: TGTGCCAGCAGTCGTGGGGGGGGGTATAATGAAAAACTGTTTTTT.

The V gene is TRBV18, the J gene TRBJ1-2; TRBD1 matches 7 bases. The CDR3 has 14 amino acids. Losses at the gene ends were 6 bases for V and 7 bases for J; bases not matched to a gene: 11. Looked up from germline, CDR1 is KGHSH and CDR2 is LQKENI. In nucleotides, the CDR3 is TGTGCCAGCTCCGAACCAACAGGGGATCGTGGCTACACCTTC. Its protein product is CASSEPTGDRGYTF.

V gene TRBV4-2 combines with J gene TRBJ1-2; 8 bases line up with TRBD1. J was trimmed by 2 bases and V by 4 bases; bases with no gene match: 3. Looked up from germline, CDR1 is LGHNA and CDR2 is YNFKEQ. The CDR3 consists of 14 residues. CDR3 sequence reads: CASSPGGSNYGYTF. DNA of the CDR3: TGTGCCAGCAGCCCAGGGGGCAGCAACTATGGCTACACCTTC.

The V and J genes are TRBV28 and TRBJ1-1; no reliable D call. V dropped 6 bases and J dropped 4 bases, with 15 bases sitting between them. This CDR3 is 14 amino acids long. Germline CDR1 MDHEN, CDR2 SYDVKM. CDR3 in DNA: TGTGCCAGCAGGGCGCCCCTCCAAGGCACTGAAGCTTTCTTT. This sequence encodes CASRAPLQGTEAFF.

This rearrangement joins TRBV5-1 to TRBJ2-7; 14 nucleotides line up with TRBD2. V was clipped by 4 bases and J by 5 bases; unmatched bases: 5. The germline V gene has CDR1 SGHRS and CDR2 YFSETQ. The CDR3 covers 15 residues. This CDR3 is CASSQGLAGVNEQYF. The CDR3 region has the DNA TGCGCCAGCAGCCAGGGACTAGCGGGAGTTAACGAGCAGTACTTC.

The CDR3 coding sequence is TGCAGCGTTGAAGATGCTTATGAGCAGTTCTTC. Translated, it gives CSVEDAYEQFF. The chain employs TRBV29-1 and TRBJ2-1, with D unclear. Germline V gene sequence: CDR1 SQVTM, CDR2 ANQGSEA. There are 11 residues in the CDR3. V was trimmed by 0 bases and J by 8 bases, leaving 5 bases between them.

This rearrangement joins TRBV27 to TRBJ2-1; 9 bases map to TRBD2. Germline CDR1 reads MNHEY; CDR2 reads SMNVEV (reference sequence). The V gene end was trimmed by 4 bases and the J gene end by 3 bases; junction bases not matched to a gene: 4. This CDR3 comprises 15 residues. The CDR3 nucleotides read TGTGCCAGCAGTTATAGCGGGGGTAGCTACAATGAGCAGTTCTTC. It encodes CASSYSGGSYNEQFF.

This chain links TRBV19 with TRBJ1-4, with a possible D match to TRBD1 (5 bases). Trimming pared 3 bases from V and 10 bases from J, leaving 21 bases between. This CDR3 has 16 amino acids. Germline V CDR1 and CDR2: LNHDA, SQIVND (reference sequence). The CDR3 here is CASSISRGGRAGKLFF. The CDR3 region has the DNA TGTGCCAGTAGTATTTCTCGTGGGGGACGGGCTGGAAAACTGTTTTTT.

This clone was recorded a few times. The chain uses TRBV28 and TRBJ1-1, with D unclear. Trimming took off 5 bases at V and 11 bases at J, with 18 bases between the two ends. Germline lookup yields CDR1 MDHEN and CDR2 SYDVKM. The CDR3 runs 13 residues. CDR3 loop: CASSPRSIGYAFF. The CDR3 DNA is TGTGCCAGCAGTCCCAGGTCCATTGGGTATGCTTTCTTT.

The chain uses TRBV7-2 and TRBJ1-6; 9 bases align to TRBD1. This CDR3 has 15 amino acids. Germline CDR1 reads SGHTA; CDR2 reads FQGNSA. V trimming: 6 bases; J trimming: 5 bases; junction bases outside the gene matches: 5. The CDR3 sequence is CASRLRTGDNSPLHF. CDR3 nucleotides: TGTGCCAGCAGACTTAGGACAGGGGATAATTCACCCCTCCACTTT.

V is TRBV27 and J is TRBJ2-7, with D tentatively TRBD1 (5 bases). Germline V gives CDR1 MNHEY, CDR2 SMNVEV (reference sequence). The CDR3 has 15 residues. V was clipped by 3 bases and J by 0 bases, with 12 bases between them. The CDR3 protein is CASSLHRQSSYEQYF. In nucleotides, the CDR3 is TGTGCCAGCAGTTTGCATCGACAGAGCTCCTACGAGCAGTACTTC.

The V and J genes are TRBV28 and TRBJ2-7; 13 bases map to TRBD2. Germline V gives CDR1 MDHEN, CDR2 SYDVKM. With V trimmed by 6 bases and J by 3 bases, 8 bases remained unmatched. The CDR3 is 16 residues long. The CDR3 DNA sequence: TGTGCCAGCAGCTACGGGACTAGCGGGGACTACTACGAGCAGTACTTC. Translating it yields CASSYGTSGDYYEQYF.

The chain uses TRBV5-6 and TRBJ2-3, with 10 bases lining up with TRBD1. V was pared by 3 bases and J by 6 bases, with 4 bases of the junction left unmatched. Germline assignment: CDR1 SGHDT and CDR2 YYEEEE. This CDR3 has 14 amino acids. This CDR3 reads CASSSGQGVDTQYF. CDR3 nucleotide sequence: TGTGCCAGCAGCTCTGGACAGGGGGTCGATACGCAGTATTTT.